This TCR beta chain was identified during a study of T cells in localized non-small cell lung cancer (dated by TCRdb to about 2020). Context from the whole study: T cell repertoires of 236 early-stage NSCLC patients were analyzed, with tumors being compared against uninvolved tumor-adjacent lungs. All 240 or so NSCLC patients in the cohort were treatment-naive and had localized lung tumors that were resected. Of the NSCLC patients, about 130 were male and around 99 were female, and the mean age was approximately 69 years. What the authors observed across the whole study: Higher T cell density in blood was associated with longer overall survival, whereas higher clonality in adjacent lung was associated with shorter survival. Multi-region tumor sequencing was not performed, so intratumor heterogeneity could not be excluded. A median of 57 of the top 100 tumor clones turned up in the paired uninvolved adjacent lung, and around 27 of those clones also ranked among the top 100 of that same adjacent lung. Uninvolved tumor-adjacent lung showed the highest T cell clonality, higher than tumor, which suggests more focused antigenic responses in the uninvolved tumor-adjacent lung. Because the study design was exploratory, TCR variables were selected using unadjusted p-values without false-discovery rate correction.

At diagnosis, peripheral blood, uninvolved tumor-adjacent lung and tumor were collected and were preserved as a mix of fresh-frozen and FFPE material. TCR beta CDR3 regions were sequenced from DNA using the immunoSEQ Assay. Per the source publication's procedure: T cell density was computed as TCR beta template counts normalized to usable DNA estimated by amplifying housekeeping genes. Richness was estimated with the preseqR package, extrapolating to 400,000 templates for PBMC samples and 120,000 templates for tissue samples. Clonality was taken to be one minus Pielou's evenness. Tissue-enriched TCRs were identified through differential abundance testing performed on productive amino-acid clonotypes, with a minimum total count of 5 and an alpha of 0.1. The Jaccard Index and the Morisita Overlap Index were used to measure how much the repertoires overlapped between compartments. GLIPH clustered TCR beta CDR3s with public tetramer-defined viral CDR3s; viral motifs required at least three viral sequences plus V-gene enrichment. In TCRdb, the immuneACCESS table is reduced to in-frame sequences with V and J assigned. These tables do not hold every clone; where another copy was compared, an unresolved V gene accounts for under half, and the others remain unexplained. V and J calls and clone size are those listed in that table; D and trimming were worked out from the DNA. Across this sample there are roughly 3,000 clones, with approximately 29% seen only once. The ten most abundant clones make up approximately 15% of the sample.

This clone has more than one count but fewer than ten. What this receptor recognizes is not known. Base qualities are not recorded, but no much larger clone differs from it by a single base. Taken from cysteine to phenylalanine, the CDR3 has 15 residues. Only the CDR3 region is kept as DNA, spanning 45 bases read in frame from base 1. Trimming accounts for 5 bases at V and 1 base at J, while the number of junction bases matched to no gene is 3. From a lookup of the germline V gene, CDR1 and CDR2 are SGDLS and YYNGEE. The receptor was isolated from a female donor aged 60 or older with stage I lung adenocarcinoma. The sample in question was lung tumor tissue, obtained before any cancer treatment. The receptor chain draws on TRBV9 and TRBJ2-2; 9 bases in between match TRBD1. The sequenced DNA is TGTGCCAGCAGAAAGACAGGGGGGAACACCGGGGAGCTGTTTTTT. It codes for CASRKTGGNTGELFF.